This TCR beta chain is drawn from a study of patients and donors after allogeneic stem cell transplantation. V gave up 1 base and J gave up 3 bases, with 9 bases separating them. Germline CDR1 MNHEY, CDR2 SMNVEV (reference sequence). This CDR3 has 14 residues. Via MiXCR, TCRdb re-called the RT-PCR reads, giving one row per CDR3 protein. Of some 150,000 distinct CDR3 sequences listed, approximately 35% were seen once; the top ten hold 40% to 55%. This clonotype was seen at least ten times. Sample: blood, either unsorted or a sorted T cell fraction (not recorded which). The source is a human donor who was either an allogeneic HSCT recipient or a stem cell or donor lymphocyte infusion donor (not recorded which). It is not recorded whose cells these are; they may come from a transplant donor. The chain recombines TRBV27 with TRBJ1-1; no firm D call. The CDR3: CASSLLQSDTEAFF. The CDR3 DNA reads TGTGCCAGCAGTTTATTACAATCCGACACTGAAGCTTTCTTT.